This T cell receptor beta chain came from a study of tumor-infiltrating lymphocytes in localized non-small cell lung cancer. Study summary: Some samples were collected after neoadjuvant chemotherapy; smokers, never-smokers and several histologies were included.

Generated by immunoSEQ multiplex PCR, the TCRdb table keeps only in-frame clones and is missing some. The sample holds 20,000 to 25,000 clones; around 62% are singletons and the top ten take around 5.4%. About this clone: The antigen is not known.

Study-wide findings and caveats: No T-cell fraction difference was seen between IM1 and IM2 tumors.

Trimming took off 0 bases at V and 2 bases at J, with 20 bases between the two ends. CDR3 length: 19 amino acids. Germline values: CDR1 SGHRS, CDR2 YFSETQ. This sequence was found in a human donor with non-small cell lung cancer. J is TRBJ2-2 and V is TRBV5-1, with D maybe TRBD2 (5 bases). The sample consisted of lung tumor tissue. The CDR3 DNA reads TGCGCCAGCAGCTTGGAAGGGTTCCCCCGGCGGGTAAACACCGGGGAGCTGTTTTTT. This sequence encodes CASSLEGFPRRVNTGELFF.